The sequence of this T cell receptor beta chain was determined in a study of regulatory T cells in long-lasting Graves disease (dated by TCRdb to the early 2020s). In the study overall: Newly diagnosed Graves' disease patients had taken antithyroid drugs for less than 3 months. This study used TCR sequencing and RNA sequencing of peripheral blood to compare persistent Graves' disease patients against newly diagnosed Graves' disease patients. The study was conducted in China and was registered as a clinical trial. A total of around 35 samples were covered by TCR sequencing, comprising some 13 persistent and about 20 newly diagnosed Graves' disease patients. Study-wide findings and limitations: The study examined only peripheral blood because the primary lesion, thyroid tissue, could not be accessed. More public clonotypes were shared among persistent patients (under 3,000) than among newly diagnosed patients (roughly 1,000). TRBV28, TRBJ1-2 and TRBJ2-5 were preferentially used in persistent disease, while TRBV20-1 and TRBJ2-1 were favored in newly diagnosed disease. The authors acknowledged the small sample size as a limitation that may reduce accuracy. Sequencing and analysis were restricted to the TCR beta chain. Lower TCR Shannon entropy and fewer highly expanded clones were observed in persistent Graves' disease patients than in newly diagnosed patients, which suggested clonal expansion.

Libraries were made using multiplex PCR. TCRdb lists the instrument as Illumina HiSeq 4000. iRepertoire HTBI primers and Arm-PCR amplification of CDR3 regions were used to construct TCR beta libraries. Gel purification was performed on PCR products prior to sequencing. The authors' pipeline ran thus. Gene usage analysis of CDR3 amino acid clonotypes used the approximately 62 TRBV and 14 to 15 TRBJ segments found across samples. Filtered high-quality paired reads were merged into contigs using COPE and FqMerger. BLAST was used to align contigs to IMGT TRBV, TRBD and TRBJ reference genes, and CDR3 was defined according to IMGT. Clonotypes above 0.1% frequency were classified as highly expanded clones. Shannon entropy was used to measure repertoire diversity, and the Gini coefficient was used to measure V-J evenness. A clonotype was considered public if more than one individual shared it. TCRdb reworked the public reads: Q25 trimming with fastp, MiXCR clone assembly, productive beta chains retained. Under each unique CDR3 protein, matching rows form one entry showing the most common genes and DNA. These V and J calls derive from TCRdb rather than the authors' analysis. Across this sample there are more than 450,000 distinct CDR3 sequences, with 9.5% to 15% seen only once. Roughly 9.3% of the sample is in the top ten clones.

The label giving this sample's time point can be read as: newly diagnosed GD, antithyroid drugs for less than 3 months. For both TCR sequencing and RNA sequencing, RNA was extracted from PBMCs in TRIzol. The diagnosis of Graves' disease was made according to American Thyroid Association guidelines. The patients came from an endocrinology department in Xi'an, China. Each patient gave about 10 milliliters of peripheral blood, collected in an EDTA anticoagulant tube. Ficoll Paque Plus density gradient separation was used to isolate PBMCs, and no further T cell sorting was done. An Agilent 2100 Bioanalyzer and agarose gel were used to check RNA quality, and a NanoDrop 2000 was used to measure RNA concentration. CDR1 and CDR2 (LNHDA, SQIVND) derive from the germline V gene (reference sequence). Cut back by 5 bases and 3 bases, the V and J ends lie 15 bases apart. Including cysteine and phenylalanine, the CDR3 has 15 amino acids. This entry keeps only the CDR3 DNA: 45 bases, framed from base 1.

On this clonotype itself: Its recognized antigen is unknown. No base quality information exists; no much larger clone differs at one position.

This sample also appeared in a second study, on T cells in Graves' hyperthyroidism and ophthalmopathy. The second investigation adds: Stable Graves' hyperthyroidism was defined as the absence of progression to ophthalmopathy over 18 months of follow-up. Hyperthyroidism patients were newly diagnosed, with disease duration under 2 months, and aged 18 to 65 years. Exclusion was applied to patients with uncontrolled infections, other autoimmune diseases, pregnancy or lactation. Diagnoses relied on clinical symptoms, serum thyroxine and TRAb, thyroid ultrasound and orbital computed tomography. The TCR CDR3 was subjected to a first round of RT-PCR using the HTBI primer set and the Qiagen OneStep RT-PCR kit. Most expanded thyroid clonotypes (frequency above 0.001) were also detected in blood, a finding suggesting that blood repertoires may reflect thyroid immune responses. A model built on a 13 V-J signature distinguished ophthalmopathy from stable hyperthyroidism, reaching around 88% sensitivity and 81.08% specificity in cross-validation and 80%/75% in testing. In validation, the model predicted progression to ophthalmopathy a median of roughly 6.5 months before onset, with about 70% sensitivity and 72.22% specificity. To identify TCR V-J signatures that set the groups apart, the researchers used a discovery cohort of approximately 98 patients, made up of around 40 with Graves' ophthalmopathy and 57 with stable Graves' hyperthyroidism. Prospective prediction of ophthalmopathy was tested in an independent validation cohort of 18 to 20 hyperthyroidism patients and 17 patients who later progressed to ophthalmopathy. The 100 or so discovery patients were divided at random into training and test sets in a 7:3 ratio. In addition, the study compared T-cell repertoires in thyroid tissue and in blood from five or six Graves' hyperthyroidism patients. Following sampling, methimazole starting at 30 mg daily was given to hyperthyroidism patients, and high-dose intravenous methylprednisolone was given to ophthalmopathy patients. Libraries were constructed in a second round of multiplex PCR, after which size selection and purification were carried out. Libraries were sequenced paired-end with 100 bp reads on an Illumina HiSeq2000. SOAPnuke was used to process the raw data, throwing out any read that contained adapters or uncalled bases, had a mean Phred below 15, or lacked an exact constant-primer or identifier match. COPE v1.2.5 was used to merge high-quality paired reads, and clonotypes were defined as unique nucleotide sequences. MiTCR v1.1 was used to align clonotypes to the IMGT TRBV, TRBD and TRBJ reference segments. The analysis included only V-J combinations with a frequency above 0.0001, which together covered 99% to 99.2% of the repertoires. The TCS score was defined as the ratio of F50 (clonal expansion) to E x V (chaos), calculated using BLOSUM62-based TCRdist between CDR3 peptides within each V-J. Welch's t-statistics and random forest reduced 450 to 600 V-J features to roughly 13, which were used in a naive Bayes classifier (R e1071). Sample size was not statistically predetermined, and blinding of investigators to group allocation was not performed. The paper describes TCR Vbeta CDR3 sequencing of 140 or so peripheral blood samples, made up of about 41 ophthalmopathy patients, approximately 73 hyperthyroidism patients and some 17 progressor patients.

Here the chain combines TRBV19 and TRBJ2-3; the D gene is tentatively TRBD1 or TRBD2, each matching 5 bases. Specimen: peripheral blood mononuclear cells (PBMCs), collected at new diagnosis, from a patient treated with antithyroid drugs. This TCR derives from a young woman with Graves disease. Donor details come from another sample of the same person, matched by shared clones. The CDR3 reads CASSPTGKGTDTQYF. The DNA reads as follows: TGTGCCAGTAGTCCGACGGGGAAGGGGACAGATACGCAGTATTTT.